One sample yielded the 28 T cell receptor beta chains listed below, sequenced in a study of radiotherapy plus CTLA-4 blockade in lung cancer. Assay: immunoSEQ multiplex PCR; the TCRdb copy retains only in-frame clones and omits some. The repertoire has roughly 50,000 clones, approximately 86% of them found once; the top ten carry 17%. Sequenced here: peripheral blood, sampled from a patient treated with radiotherapy plus ipilimumab. The source of these receptors is a human donor with non-small cell lung cancer that progressed on radiotherapy plus ipilimumab. Some clones in this sample may be carry-over from other donors' samples.

This clone was observed a handful of times. CDR3 DNA: TGTGCCAGCAGCTTAGATATAGAAAACTATGGCTACACCTTC. Its translation is CASSLDIENYGYTF. The chain uses TRBV7-8 and TRBJ1-2; D is uncertain. The CDR3 runs to 14 residues. V shed 1 base and J shed 2 bases, with 8 bases lying between them. Germline CDR1 SGHVS, CDR2 FQNEAQ.

The V and J genes are TRBV27 and TRBJ2-1, with 10 bases that match TRBD2. V was pared by 8 bases and J by 8 bases, with 6 bases of the junction left unmatched. The CDR3 contains 13 residues. The germline gives CDR1 MNHEY, CDR2 SMNVEV (reference sequence). CDR3 coding DNA: TGTGCCAGCGCCAGCGGGGGGGCCCATGAGCAGTTCTTC. This codes for CASASGGAHEQFF.

The chain carries TRBV30 and TRBJ2-3, with 7 bases matching TRBD2. Germline V gene data show CDR1 as GTSNPN and CDR2 as SVGIG (reference sequence). The CDR3 spans 14 residues. The V and J ends lost 4 bases and 1 base, in that order; junction bases with no gene match: 5. The DNA for the CDR3 is TGTGCCTGGAAGGTGGGGAGGGGCACAGATACGCAGTATTTT. Translated, it gives CAWKVGRGTDTQYF.

This clone was picked up one time. The gene calls are TRBV9 and TRBJ1-4; D is uncertain. V was cut by 4 bases and J by 2 bases, with 12 bases left in between. Germline V gene lookup returns CDR1 SGDLS and CDR2 YYNGEE. The CDR3 consists of 15 residues. The CDR3 region is CASSPVSGTNEKLFF. The CDR3 nucleotides read TGTGCCAGCAGCCCGGTTTCCGGGACTAATGAAAAACTGTTTTTT.

This chain uses TRBV10-3 with TRBJ2-5, with TRBD1 matching 7 bases. CDR3 length equals 14 residues. The ends lost 4 bases at V and 3 bases at J; junction bases unmatched: 5. The germline CDR1 and CDR2 sequences are ENHRY and SYGVKD. Here the CDR3 reads CAISAQGGEETQYF. The DNA of the CDR3 is TGTGCCATCAGTGCGCAAGGGGGCGAAGAGACCCAGTACTTC.

The gene calls are TRBV14 and TRBJ1-1; possible D gene TRBD1, 5 bases. There are 17 residues in the CDR3. CDR1 and CDR2 (germline): SGHDN, FVKESK. Trimming removed 0 bases from V and 2 bases from J, with 16 bases in between. This CDR3 reads CASSQEGRGLRNTEAFF. The DNA of the CDR3 is TGTGCCAGCAGCCAAGAAGGAAGGGGATTACGAAACACTGAAGCTTTCTTT.

The chain carries TRBV11-1 and TRBJ1-1; 7 nucleotides agree with TRBD1. Trimming cost V 3 bases and J 2 bases; bases outside gene matches: 9. This CDR3 has 16 residues. The germline V gene encodes CDR1 SGHAT and CDR2 FQDESV (reference sequence). CDR3 DNA: TGTGCCAGCAGCTTCAGTCCAGACAGGGAAAACACTGAAGCTTTCTTT. It codes for CASSFSPDRENTEAFF.

This clone was found once. The chain is built from TRBV2 and TRBJ1-4; 7 bases agree with TRBD1. Germline loops: CDR1 SNHLY, CDR2 FYNNEI. V lost 6 bases to trimming and J lost 4 bases; unmatched junction nucleotides: 5. The CDR3 has 14 amino acids. CDR3 protein: CASRRQGHNEKLFF. CDR3 in DNA: TGTGCCAGCAGACGACAGGGCCATAATGAAAAACTGTTTTTT.

V gene TRBV30 combines with J gene TRBJ1-1, with 7 bases that match TRBD1. There are 14 residues in the CDR3. Germline V gene lookup returns CDR1 GTSNPN and CDR2 SVGIG (reference sequence). With 3 bases clipped from V and 5 bases from J, the junction kept 9 bases outside the gene matches. The CDR3 region has the DNA TGTGCCTGGAGGGCGACAGGGCACGCAACTGAAGCTTTCTTT. Translation: CAWRATGHATEAFF.

This rearrangement joins TRBV5-1 to TRBJ2-1, with D uncertain. CDR1 is SGHRS, CDR2 YFSETQ, per germline. CDR3 length equals 16 residues. V lost 3 bases, J lost 4 bases, and 17 bases lay in between. The CDR3 loop is CASSSQTPSLYNEQFF. The CDR3 nucleotides are TGCGCCAGCAGCTCTCAAACTCCTTCCTTGTACAATGAGCAGTTCTTC.

The V call is TRBV25-1, the J call TRBJ1-3; D ambiguous. With 3 bases removed from V and 2 bases from J, the gap between germline ends came to 11 bases. The CDR3 loop spans 15 amino acids. The germline gives CDR1 MGHDK, CDR2 SYGVNS. The CDR3 region is CASSDWRATGNTIYF. The CDR3, as DNA: TGTGCCAGCAGTGATTGGAGGGCAACTGGAAACACCATATATTTT.

V is TRBV2 and J is TRBJ2-6; D perhaps matches TRBD1 (6 bases). The V end was cut by 5 bases, the J end by 0 bases, with 14 bases between. In germline, CDR1 is SNHLY, CDR2 FYNNEI. This CDR3 is built from 17 residues. DNA for the CDR3: TGTGCCAGCAGTAAAGGGACATCCAACTCTGGGGCCAACGTCCTGACTTTC. Protein: CASSKGTSNSGANVLTF.

The chain employs TRBV20-1 and TRBJ1-2, with D hard to call. V shed 5 bases and J shed 5 bases, with 9 bases lying between them. CDR1 and CDR2 from the germline V gene are DFQATT and SNEGSKA (reference sequence). The CDR3 runs to 11 residues. The CDR3 DNA follows: TGCAGTGCTCAGACTGAGTATGGCTACACCTTC. It encodes CSAQTEYGYTF.

V gene TRBV7-9 combines with J gene TRBJ2-2, with 9 bases lining up with TRBD1. Per germline, CDR1 SEHNR and CDR2 FQNEAQ (reference sequence). The CDR3 is 16 amino acids. V gave up 3 bases and J gave up 6 bases; unmatched junction bases: 8. The CDR3 DNA is TGTGCCAGCAGCTTCCACCGGGACAGGGTCCCCGGGGAGCTGTTTTTT. Its protein product is CASSFHRDRVPGELFF.

In regard to this clone: This same CDR3 is encoded by further DNA sequences in the sample. The chain joins TRBV19 to TRBJ1-1; TRBD1 matches 8 bases. CDR1 LNHDA and CDR2 SQIVND come from the germline V gene (reference sequence). Trimming at V came to 7 bases and at J to 4 bases, leaving 5 bases not matched to a gene. This CDR3 has 13 amino acids. CDR3 nucleotides: TGTGCCAGTACGACAGGGGTGGGCACTGAAGCTTTCTTT. Its protein product is CASTTGVGTEAFF.

This clone was seen only a few times. V usage is TRBV27 and J usage is TRBJ1-2; weak D call: TRBD1 (5 bases). This CDR3 has 13 residues. The V gene's germline CDR1 is MNHEY and CDR2 SMNVEV (reference sequence). V was clipped by 5 bases and J by 4 bases, with 11 bases between them. The CDR3: CASSPDRFYGYTF. DNA for the CDR3: TGTGCCAGCAGTCCCGACAGATTCTATGGCTACACCTTC.

This chain links TRBV7-8 with TRBJ1-1; D is perhaps TRBD1 (6 bases). V was shortened by 7 bases and J by 3 bases, with 12 bases between the two germline ends. This CDR3 region has 13 residues. Germline V lookup: CDR1 SGHVS, CDR2 FQNEAQ. DNA for the CDR3: TGTGCCAGCACCTCGGACAGTTACACTGAAGCTTTCTTT. It translates to CASTSDSYTEAFF.

This clone was recorded once. This chain joins TRBV15 and TRBJ2-5, with D possibly TRBD1 on 6 matching bases. The J call may be in error: the DNA end matches TRBJ2-7 better. The CDR3 loop spans 14 amino acids. Germline CDR1 and CDR2: LNHNV and YYDKDF (reference sequence). The CDR3 nucleotides are TGTGCCACCAGCAGTCCACAGGGCGCCTACGAGCAGTACTTC. Its protein is CATSSPQGAYEQYF.

Comment on this clone: Germline is not matched at one junction end, which may reflect a read error. The chain is built from TRBV11-2 and TRBJ1-1; D gene ambiguous. There are 15 residues in the CDR3. Germline lookup yields CDR1 SGHAT and CDR2 FQNNGV. In DNA, the CDR3 is TGTGCCGGCAGCCCGTTGAGAGGGAGGGACACTGAAGCTTTCTTT. Protein: CAGSPLRGRDTEAFF.

The chain recombines TRBV5-4 with TRBJ1-3; D not resolved. Trimming removed 9 bases at V and 0 bases at J, with 4 bases between. Germline CDR1 reads SGHNT; CDR2 reads YYREEE (reference sequence). CDR3 length: 11 residues. Written as DNA, the CDR3 is TGTGCCACTTCCTCTGGAAACACCATATATTTT. Translation: CATSSGNTIYF.

By its share, this clone is medium-sized (0.01 to 0.1%). This chain joins TRBV10-1 and TRBJ2-7, with D perhaps matching TRBD1 (6 bases). This CDR3 has 12 amino acids. The V and J ends lost 3 bases and 9 bases respectively, with 12 bases between them. CDR1 and CDR2 from the germline V gene are WNHNN and SYGVQD (reference sequence). The CDR3 DNA follows: TGCGCCAGCAGTGATGACAGGCGCGTGCAGTACTTC. It yields the protein CASSDDRRVQYF.

This clone has just one count. The chain has TRBV11-2 and TRBJ2-7; 11 nucleotides align to TRBD1. CDR1 is SGHAT, CDR2 FQNNGV, per germline. Germline trimming cut 5 bases from V and 6 bases from J; bases unmatched to any gene: 3. This CDR3 contains 13 residues. The CDR3 region is CASSPGTGGEQYF. The CDR3 region has the DNA TGTGCCAGCAGCCCAGGGACAGGGGGCGAGCAGTACTTC. Together with reference TRBV11-2 and TRBJ2-7, the CDR3 gives the full variable domain: EAGVAQSPRYKIIEKRQSVAFWCNPISGHATLYWYQQILGQGPKLLIQFQNNGVVDDSQLPKDRFSAERLKGVDSTLKIQPAKLEDSAVYLCASSPGTGGEQYFGPGTRLTVT.

This clone was counted once. The rearrangement uses TRBV4-3 and TRBJ2-7; D gene uncertain. The CDR3 spans 14 residues. CDR1 is LGHNA and CDR2 is YSLEER in the germline V gene. Trimming removed 0 bases from V and 2 bases from J, with 8 bases in between. This CDR3 is CASSQDSLTYEQYF. CDR3 DNA: TGCGCCAGCAGCCAAGATAGTCTGACCTACGAGCAGTACTTC.

The rearrangement uses TRBV5-6 and TRBJ2-7; D might be TRBD1 (6 bases). Germline V gene sequence: CDR1 SGHDT, CDR2 YYEEEE. Trimming cost V 0 bases and J 2 bases, with 9 bases left between them. This CDR3 has 14 amino acids. The CDR3 protein is CASSLEWDTYEQYF. CDR3 DNA sequence: TGTGCCAGCAGCTTGGAGTGGGACACCTACGAGCAGTACTTC.

The chain uses TRBV9 and TRBJ2-1; TRBD2 agrees at 14 bases. The CDR3 totals 15 residues. With 3 bases clipped from V and 8 bases from J, the junction kept 4 bases outside the gene matches. CDR1 is SGDLS, CDR2 YYNGEE, per germline. As DNA, the CDR3 is TGTGCCAGCAGCGCGACTAGCGGGAGGGCGGATGAGCAGTTCTTC. It yields the protein CASSATSGRADEQFF.

The chain employs TRBV4-1 and TRBJ1-2, with no clear D. V lost 4 bases and J lost 2, with 17 bases in between. Germline CDR1 is MGHRA and CDR2 is YSYEKL. CDR3 length: 16 amino acids. This CDR3 reads CASSPPSAGGNYGYTF. CDR3 coding DNA: TGCGCCAGCAGCCCACCTTCTGCAGGCGGGAACTATGGCTACACCTTC.

The genes are TRBV25-1 and TRBJ2-7, with 8 bases aligning to TRBD1. V was clipped by 3 bases and J by 1 base; unmatched bases: 8. Looked up from germline, CDR1 is MGHDK and CDR2 is SYGVNS. The CDR3 totals 16 residues. The DNA of the CDR3 is TGTGCCAGCAGTGACCCAGGGGGCTTCAGATCCTACGAGCAGTACTTC. It yields the protein CASSDPGGFRSYEQYF.

This clone was counted once. In DNA form, the CDR3 reads TGTGCCAGCTCGCGCGACAGGAGCTCCTACGAGCAGTACTTC. Protein sequence: CASSRDRSSYEQYF. The chain combines TRBV18 with TRBJ2-7, with D possibly TRBD1 on 6 matching bases. Trimming cost V 6 bases and J 0 bases, with 12 bases left between them. This CDR3 has 14 amino acids. Germline V gene data show CDR1 as KGHSH and CDR2 as LQKENI.